The 3 T cell receptor beta chains below were found in one sample sequenced in a study of cytomegalovirus exposure and HLA in healthy donors. The primer mix had 60 Vbeta and 13 Jbeta primers. Clones were read by immunoSEQ multiplex PCR, and TCRdb kept only the in-frame ones, dropping some. In the table there are over 150,000 clones, 70% to 85% of which are singletons. Sequenced input: PBMCs. The receptors stem from a middle-aged man in good health and CMV-seronegative.

A note on this clone: One junction end does not reproduce the germline sequence, and a read error may be involved. The V and J genes are TRBV7-7 and TRBJ2-1; D could derive from TRBD1 or TRBD2 (5 bases each). This CDR3 spans 14 amino acids. Germline assignment: CDR1 SSHAT and CDR2 FNYEAQ (reference sequence). The chain's CDR3 is CASSLEGPSNEQFF. In DNA, the CDR3 is TGTGCTAGCAGCTTAGAGGGGCCTAGCAATGAGCAGTTCTTC.

V and J are TRBV14 and TRBJ2-7, with 8 nucleotides matching TRBD1. Trimming removed 0 bases from V and 6 bases from J; junction bases left unmatched: 7. The CDR3 has 15 residues. CDR1 and CDR2 (germline): SGHDN, FVKESK. The CDR3 sequence is CASSQEYQGAIEQYF. Here the CDR3 DNA reads TGTGCCAGCAGCCAAGAATACCAGGGGGCCATCGAGCAGTACTTC.

This sequence joins TRBV29-1 and TRBJ1-6; tentatively, D is TRBD1 (5 bases). The CDR3 is 15 amino acids. V was cut by 1 base and J by 7 bases, with 14 bases left in between. CDR1 is SQVTM and CDR2 is ANQGSEA in the germline V gene. The CDR3 DNA reads TGCAGCGTTGAAGTAACAGGCTTACCCAATTCACCCCTCCACTTT. Its protein is CSVEVTGLPNSPLHF.